This TCR beta chain was found in a study of shared clonotypes between healthy human individuals. Study-wide background: Donors had three CD4 naive, three CD4 memory, two CD8 naive and one CD8 memory plate apiece.

As to this clone: Its antigen is not known.

Researchers partitioned CD4+ cells into CD45RA+ naive and CD45RA-negative memory subsets. The CDR3 has 15 amino acids. Per germline, CDR1 MDHEN and CDR2 SYDVKM. V trimming: 5 bases; J trimming: 1 base; junction bases outside the gene matches: 7. This table comes from immunoSEQ multiplex PCR, and its TCRdb copy is limited to in-frame clones, with some not included. The data contain about 2.5 million clones, 80% to 95% of them singletons. Study results and limitations: Among non-shared clonotypes, generation probabilities were lower than among those shared by all four donors.

The sample was naive CD4+ T cells from PBMCs. Subset: CD45RA+ positively selected. The source of this sequence is a man aged 18 to 29 in good health. Some clones in this sample may be carry-over from other donors' samples. The chain recombines TRBV28 with TRBJ1-1, with TRBD1 matching 7 bases. DNA of the CDR3: TGTGCCAGCAGTCCACTGACAGGGAAGAACACTGAAGCTTTCTTT. Translated: CASSPLTGKNTEAFF.